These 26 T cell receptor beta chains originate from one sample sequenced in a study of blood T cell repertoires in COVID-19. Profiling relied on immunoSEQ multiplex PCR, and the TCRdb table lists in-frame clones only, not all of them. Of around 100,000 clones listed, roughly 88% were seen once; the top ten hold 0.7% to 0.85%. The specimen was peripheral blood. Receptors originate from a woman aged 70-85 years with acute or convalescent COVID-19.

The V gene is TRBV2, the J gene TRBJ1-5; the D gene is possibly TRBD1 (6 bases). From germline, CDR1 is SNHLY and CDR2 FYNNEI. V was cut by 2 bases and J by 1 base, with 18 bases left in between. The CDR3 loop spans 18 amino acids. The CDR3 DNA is TGTGCCAGCAGTGAATTCGCGATTACAGGGTGGAGCAATCAGCCCCAGCATTTT. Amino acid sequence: CASSEFAITGWSNQPQHF.

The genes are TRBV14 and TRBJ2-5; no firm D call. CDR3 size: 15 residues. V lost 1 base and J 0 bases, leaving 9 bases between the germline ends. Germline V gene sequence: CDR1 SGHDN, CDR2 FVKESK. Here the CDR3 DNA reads TGTGCCAGCAGCCAAGTAATCGAGTACCAAGAGACCCAGTACTTC. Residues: CASSQVIEYQETQYF.

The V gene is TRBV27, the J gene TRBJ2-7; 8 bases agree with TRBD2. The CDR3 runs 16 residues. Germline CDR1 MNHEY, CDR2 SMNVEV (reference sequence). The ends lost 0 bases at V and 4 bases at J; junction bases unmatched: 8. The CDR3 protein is CASSLSGTSGLYEQYF. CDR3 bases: TGTGCCAGCAGTTTATCGGGCACTAGCGGCTTATACGAGCAGTACTTC.

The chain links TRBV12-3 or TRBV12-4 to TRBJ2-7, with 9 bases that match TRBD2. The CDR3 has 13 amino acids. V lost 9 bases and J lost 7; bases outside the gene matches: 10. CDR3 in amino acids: CASSTSGRSEQYF. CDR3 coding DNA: TGTGCCAGTTCGACTAGCGGACGATCTGAGCAGTACTTC.

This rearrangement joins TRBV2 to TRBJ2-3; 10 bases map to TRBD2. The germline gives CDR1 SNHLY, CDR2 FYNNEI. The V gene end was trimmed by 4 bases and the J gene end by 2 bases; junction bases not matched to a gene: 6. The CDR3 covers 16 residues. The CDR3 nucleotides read TGTGCCAGCAGTGTGCGTAGCGGGGGGTTCACAGATACGCAGTATTTT. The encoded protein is CASSVRSGGFTDTQYF.

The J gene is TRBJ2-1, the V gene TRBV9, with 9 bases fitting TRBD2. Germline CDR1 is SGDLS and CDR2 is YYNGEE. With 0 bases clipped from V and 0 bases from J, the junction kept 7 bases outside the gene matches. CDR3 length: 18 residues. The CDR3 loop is CASSVGLAGISSYNEQFF. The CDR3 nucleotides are TGTGCCAGCAGCGTAGGGCTAGCGGGGATAAGCTCCTACAATGAGCAGTTCTTC.

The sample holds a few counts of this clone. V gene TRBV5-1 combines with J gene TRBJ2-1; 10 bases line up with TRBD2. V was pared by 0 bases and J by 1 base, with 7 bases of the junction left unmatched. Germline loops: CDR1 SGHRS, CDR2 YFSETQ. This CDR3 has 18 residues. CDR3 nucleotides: TGCGCCAGCAGCTTGGCCCGGCTAGCGGGGGTATCCTACAATGAGCAGTTCTTC. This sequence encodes CASSLARLAGVSYNEQFF.

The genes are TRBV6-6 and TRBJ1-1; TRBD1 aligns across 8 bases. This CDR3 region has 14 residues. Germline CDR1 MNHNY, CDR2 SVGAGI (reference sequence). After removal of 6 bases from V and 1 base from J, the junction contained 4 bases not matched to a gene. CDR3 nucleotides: TGTGCCAGCAGCCCCGGACAGGGGAACACTGAAGCTTTCTTT. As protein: CASSPGQGNTEAFF.

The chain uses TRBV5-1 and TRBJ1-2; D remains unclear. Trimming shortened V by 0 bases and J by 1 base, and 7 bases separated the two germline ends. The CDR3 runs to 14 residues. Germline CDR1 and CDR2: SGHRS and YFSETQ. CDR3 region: CASSLEHSNYGYTF. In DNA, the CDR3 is TGCGCCAGCAGCTTGGAGCATAGTAACTATGGCTACACCTTC.

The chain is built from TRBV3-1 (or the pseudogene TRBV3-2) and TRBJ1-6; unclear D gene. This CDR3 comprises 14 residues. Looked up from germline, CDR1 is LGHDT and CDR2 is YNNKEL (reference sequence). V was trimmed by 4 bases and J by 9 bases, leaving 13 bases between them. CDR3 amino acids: CASSPTVSFSPLHF. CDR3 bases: TGTGCCAGCAGCCCTACAGTGAGCTTTTCACCCCTCCACTTT.

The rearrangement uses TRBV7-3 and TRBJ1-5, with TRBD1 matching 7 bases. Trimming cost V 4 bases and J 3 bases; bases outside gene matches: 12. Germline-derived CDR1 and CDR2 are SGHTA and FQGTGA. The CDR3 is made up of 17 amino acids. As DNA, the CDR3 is TGTGCCAGCAGCTCGTTTCGGAACAGGGGTCCCAATCAGCCCCAGCATTTT. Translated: CASSSFRNRGPNQPQHF.

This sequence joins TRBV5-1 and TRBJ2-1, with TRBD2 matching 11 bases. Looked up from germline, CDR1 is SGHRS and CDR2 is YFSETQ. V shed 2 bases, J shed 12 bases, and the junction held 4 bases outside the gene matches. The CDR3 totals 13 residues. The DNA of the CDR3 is TGCGCCAGCAGCTTTACTAGCGGGAGTACGCAGTTCTTC. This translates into CASSFTSGSTQFF.

The CDR3: CASSPPGGEAFF. The CDR3 DNA follows: TGTGCCAGCAGTCCCCCGGGAGGGGAAGCTTTCTTT. The genes are TRBV27 and TRBJ1-1; D not certain. V dropped 5 bases and J dropped 8 bases, with 12 bases sitting between them. In germline, CDR1 is MNHEY, CDR2 SMNVEV (reference sequence). The CDR3 is 12 residues long.

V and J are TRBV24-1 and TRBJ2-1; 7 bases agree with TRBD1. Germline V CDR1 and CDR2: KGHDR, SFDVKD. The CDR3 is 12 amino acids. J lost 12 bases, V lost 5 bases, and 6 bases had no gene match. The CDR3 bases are TGTGCCACCAGTGGACAGGGAATATTGCAGTTCTTC. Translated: CATSGQGILQFF.

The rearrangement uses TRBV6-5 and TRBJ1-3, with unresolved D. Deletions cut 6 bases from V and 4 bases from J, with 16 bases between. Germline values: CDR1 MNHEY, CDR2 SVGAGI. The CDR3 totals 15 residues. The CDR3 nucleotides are TGTGCCAGCAGCCCCTCTAGCGCGAGCGGAAACACCATATATTTT. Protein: CASSPSSASGNTIYF.

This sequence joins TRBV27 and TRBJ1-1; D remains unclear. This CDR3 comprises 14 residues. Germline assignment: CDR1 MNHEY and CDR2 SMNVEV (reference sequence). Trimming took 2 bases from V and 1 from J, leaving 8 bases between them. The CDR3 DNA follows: TGTGCCAGCAGTTTAAGACGGGGGAACACTGAAGCTTTCTTT. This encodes CASSLRRGNTEAFF.

The CDR3, as DNA: TGTGCCTGGAGCCCAGATAGCAATCAGCCCCAGCATTTT. Translating gives CAWSPDSNQPQHF. The chain is built from TRBV30 and TRBJ1-5; D gene uncertain. V was clipped by 3 bases and J by 0 bases, with 6 bases between them. The germline CDR1 and CDR2 sequences are GTSNPN and SVGIG (reference sequence). This CDR3 has 13 amino acids.

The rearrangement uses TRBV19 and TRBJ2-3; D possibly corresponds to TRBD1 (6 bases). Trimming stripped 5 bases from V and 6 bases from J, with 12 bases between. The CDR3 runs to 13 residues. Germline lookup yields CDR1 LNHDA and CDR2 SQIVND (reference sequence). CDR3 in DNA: TGTGCCAGTAGTTTGGGCCAGGGGGATACGCAGTATTTT. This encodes CASSLGQGDTQYF. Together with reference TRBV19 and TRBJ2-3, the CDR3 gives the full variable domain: DGGITQSPKYLFRKEGQNVTLSCEQNLNHDAMYWYRQDPGQGLRLIYYSQIVNDFQKGDIAEGYSVSREKKESFPLTVTSAQKNPTAFYLCASSLGQGDTQYFGPGTRLTVL.

The CDR3 sequence is CASSLGFRGETQYF. The CDR3, as DNA: TGTGCCAGCAGCTTAGGATTTAGGGGGGAGACCCAGTACTTC. This chain joins TRBV13 and TRBJ2-5; D is perhaps TRBD1 (6 bases). From germline, CDR1 is PRHDT and CDR2 FYEKMQ (reference sequence). The CDR3 consists of 14 residues. Trimming took off 0 bases at V and 5 bases at J, with 10 bases between the two ends. The full variable domain, rest sourced from reference TRBV13 and TRBJ2-5, is AAGVIQSPRHLIKEKRETATLKCYPIPRHDTVYWYQQGPGQDPQFLISFYEKMQSDKGSIPDRFSAQQFSDYHSELNMSSLELGDSALYFCASSLGFRGETQYFGPGTRLLVL.

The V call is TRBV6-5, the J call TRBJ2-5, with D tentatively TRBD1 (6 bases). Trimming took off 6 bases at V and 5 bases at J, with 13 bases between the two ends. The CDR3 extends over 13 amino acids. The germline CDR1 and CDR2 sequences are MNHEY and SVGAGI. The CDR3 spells CASSRDTEETQYF. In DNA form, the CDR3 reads TGTGCCAGCAGCCGGGACACTGAGGAGACCCAGTACTTC.

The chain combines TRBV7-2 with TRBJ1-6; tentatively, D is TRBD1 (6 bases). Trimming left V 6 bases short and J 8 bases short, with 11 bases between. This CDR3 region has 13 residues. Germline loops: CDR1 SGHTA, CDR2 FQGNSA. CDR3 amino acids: CASRSRGDSPLHF. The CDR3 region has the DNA TGTGCCAGCAGGAGCAGGGGCGATTCACCCCTCCACTTT.

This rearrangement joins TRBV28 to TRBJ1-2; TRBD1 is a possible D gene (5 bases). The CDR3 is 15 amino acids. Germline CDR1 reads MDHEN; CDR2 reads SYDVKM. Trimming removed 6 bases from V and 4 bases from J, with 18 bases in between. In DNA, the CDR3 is TGTGCCAGCAGCTCCCTGGGGGGAGCGGCCTATGGCTACACCTTC. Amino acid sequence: CASSSLGGAAYGYTF.

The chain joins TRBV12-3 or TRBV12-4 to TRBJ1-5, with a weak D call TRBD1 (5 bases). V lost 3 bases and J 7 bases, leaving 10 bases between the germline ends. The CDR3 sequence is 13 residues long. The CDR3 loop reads CASSFGAEQPQHF. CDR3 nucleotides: TGTGCCAGCAGTTTTGGGGCAGAGCAGCCCCAGCATTTT.

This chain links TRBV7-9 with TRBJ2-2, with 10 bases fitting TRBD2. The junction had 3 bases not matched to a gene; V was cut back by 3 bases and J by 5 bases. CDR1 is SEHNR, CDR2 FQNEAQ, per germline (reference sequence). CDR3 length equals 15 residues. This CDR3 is CASSFQTSGTGELFF. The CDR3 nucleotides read TGTGCCAGCAGCTTTCAGACTAGCGGGACCGGGGAGCTGTTTTTT.

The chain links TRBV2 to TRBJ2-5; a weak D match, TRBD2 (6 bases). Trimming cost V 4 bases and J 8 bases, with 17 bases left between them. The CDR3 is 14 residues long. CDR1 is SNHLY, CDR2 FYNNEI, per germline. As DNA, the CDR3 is TGTGCCAGCAGTGGGGGGACTGCTCAAGCCACCCAGTACTTC. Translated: CASSGGTAQATQYF.

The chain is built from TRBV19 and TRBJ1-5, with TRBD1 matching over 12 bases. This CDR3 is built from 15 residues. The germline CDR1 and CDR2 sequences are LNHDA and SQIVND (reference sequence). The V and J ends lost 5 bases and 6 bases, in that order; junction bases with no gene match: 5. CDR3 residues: CASSPGQGAGQPQHF. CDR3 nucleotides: TGTGCCAGTAGTCCGGGACAGGGGGCAGGTCAGCCCCAGCATTTT.